The T cell receptor beta chain described here comes from a study of blood T cell repertoires in COVID-19. Study-wide context: The United States, Italy and Spain supplied acute and convalescent COVID-19 samples. T cells, B-cell-depleted T cells, or PBMCs provided the cDNA or gDNA that served as material.

This CDR3 region has 13 residues. V lost 3 bases to trimming and J lost 8 bases; unmatched junction nucleotides: 7. Germline CDR1 is SGHNT and CDR2 is YYREEE (reference sequence). This clone was seen a single time. Original methodology: Nucleated cell number was recorded as an estimate derived from reference gene primer amplification. Sequenced by immunoSEQ multiplex PCR; TCRdb stores in-frame clones only, minus some. V and J calls plus clone size are reproduced from that table; the DNA served to infer D and trimming. This repertoire shows about 210,000 clones, 92% found once; its top ten account for approximately 1.2%.

This sequence joins TRBV5-4 and TRBJ1-1, with 7 positions matching TRBD1. The sample taken for sequencing was peripheral blood. This TCR was sampled from a man under 40 with acute or convalescent COVID-19. CDR3 in DNA: TGTGCCAGCAGCTCAACAGGGGATTTAGAAGCTTTCTTT. Its translation: CASSSTGDLEAFF.